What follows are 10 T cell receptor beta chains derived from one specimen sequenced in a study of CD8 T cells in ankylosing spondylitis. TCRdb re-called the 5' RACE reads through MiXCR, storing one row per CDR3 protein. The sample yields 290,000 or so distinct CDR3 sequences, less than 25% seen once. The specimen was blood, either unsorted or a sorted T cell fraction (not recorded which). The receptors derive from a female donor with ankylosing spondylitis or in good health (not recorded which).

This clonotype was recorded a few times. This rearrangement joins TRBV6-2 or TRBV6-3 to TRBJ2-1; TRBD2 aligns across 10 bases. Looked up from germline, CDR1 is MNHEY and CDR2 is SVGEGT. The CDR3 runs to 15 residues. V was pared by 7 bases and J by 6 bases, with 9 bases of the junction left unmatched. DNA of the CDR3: TGTGCCAGCACTTTAGGGGGACTAGCGATCAATGAGCAGTTCTTC. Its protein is CASTLGGLAINEQFF.

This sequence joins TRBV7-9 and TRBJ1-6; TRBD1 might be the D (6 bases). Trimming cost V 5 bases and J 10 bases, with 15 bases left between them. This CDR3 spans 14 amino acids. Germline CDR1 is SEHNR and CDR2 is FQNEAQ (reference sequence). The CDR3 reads CASSPTGQFSPLHF. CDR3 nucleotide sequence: TGTGCCAGCAGCCCCACCGGACAGTTCTCACCCCTCCACTTT. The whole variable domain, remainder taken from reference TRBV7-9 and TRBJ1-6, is DTGVSQNPRHKITKRGQNVTFRCDPISEHNRLYWYRQTLGQGPEFLTYFQNEAQLEKSRLLSDRFSAERPKGSFSTLEIQRTEQGDSAMYLCASSPTGQFSPLHFGNGTRLTVT.

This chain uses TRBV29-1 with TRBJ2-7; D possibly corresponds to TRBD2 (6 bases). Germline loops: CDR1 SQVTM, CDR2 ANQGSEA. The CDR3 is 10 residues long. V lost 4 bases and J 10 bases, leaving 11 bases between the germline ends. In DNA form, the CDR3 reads TGCAGCGTTGGGGAGGCAAGTCAGTACTTC. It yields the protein CSVGEASQYF.

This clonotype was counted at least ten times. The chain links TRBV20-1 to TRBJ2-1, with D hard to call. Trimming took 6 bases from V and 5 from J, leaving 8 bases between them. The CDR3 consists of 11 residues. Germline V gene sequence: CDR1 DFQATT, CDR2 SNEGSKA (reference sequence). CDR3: CSAKTNNEQFF. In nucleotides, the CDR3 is TGCAGTGCGAAGACAAACAATGAGCAGTTCTTC.

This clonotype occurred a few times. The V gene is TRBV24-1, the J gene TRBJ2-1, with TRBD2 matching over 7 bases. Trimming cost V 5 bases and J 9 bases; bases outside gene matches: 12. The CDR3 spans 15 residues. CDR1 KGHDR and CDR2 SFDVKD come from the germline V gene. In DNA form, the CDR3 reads TGTGCCACCAGTGGGAAGCGGGATTCCCCATTTGAGCAGTTCTTC. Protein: CATSGKRDSPFEQFF.

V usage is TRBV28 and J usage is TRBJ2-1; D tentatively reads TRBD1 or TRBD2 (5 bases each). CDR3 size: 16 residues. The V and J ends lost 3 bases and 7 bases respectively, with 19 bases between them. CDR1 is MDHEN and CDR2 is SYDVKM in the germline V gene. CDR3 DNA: TGTGCCAGCAGTTTGGGATTGGGACCCACAGAGAATGAGCAGTTCTTC. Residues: CASSLGLGPTENEQFF.

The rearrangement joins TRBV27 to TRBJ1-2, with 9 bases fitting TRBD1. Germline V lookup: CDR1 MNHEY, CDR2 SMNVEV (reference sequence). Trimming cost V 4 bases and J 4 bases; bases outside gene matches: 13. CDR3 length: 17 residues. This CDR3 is CASSSWTGVGKSYGYTF. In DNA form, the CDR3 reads TGTGCCAGCAGTTCTTGGACAGGGGTAGGGAAGAGCTATGGCTACACCTTC.

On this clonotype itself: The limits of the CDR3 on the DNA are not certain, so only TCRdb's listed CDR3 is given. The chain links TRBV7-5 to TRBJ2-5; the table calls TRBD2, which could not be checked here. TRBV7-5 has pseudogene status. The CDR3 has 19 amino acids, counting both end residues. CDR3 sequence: CISVPEAPPTGGSQETQYF.

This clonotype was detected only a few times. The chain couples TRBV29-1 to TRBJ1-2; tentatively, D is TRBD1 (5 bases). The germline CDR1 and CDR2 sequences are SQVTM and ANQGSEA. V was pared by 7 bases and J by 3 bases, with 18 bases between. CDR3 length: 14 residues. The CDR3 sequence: CSAEDLRGDYGYTF. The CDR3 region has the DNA TGCAGCGCCGAAGATTTGCGAGGGGACTATGGCTACACCTTC.

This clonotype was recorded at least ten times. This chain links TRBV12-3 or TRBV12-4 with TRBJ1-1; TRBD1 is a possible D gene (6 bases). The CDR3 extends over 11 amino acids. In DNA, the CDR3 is TGTGCGAGAGGGGGGCGATGTGAAGCTTTCTTT. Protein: CARGGRCEAFF.